This T cell receptor (beta chain) originates from a study of T cells in Graves' hyperthyroidism and ophthalmopathy (dated by TCRdb to between 2019 and 2020). Background for the entire study: TCR V-J signatures able to tell the groups apart were searched for in a discovery cohort of more than 90 patients, of whom roughly 42 had Graves' ophthalmopathy and 57 had stable Graves' hyperthyroidism. Prospective prediction of ophthalmopathy was tested in an independent validation cohort of 18 to 20 hyperthyroidism patients and 17 patients who later progressed to ophthalmopathy. The approximately 98 discovery patients were randomly divided into training and test sets at a 7:3 ratio. In addition, the study compared T-cell repertoires in thyroid tissue and in blood from five to seven Graves' hyperthyroidism patients. Once sampling was done, hyperthyroidism patients were given methimazole at a starting dose of 30 mg daily, whereas ophthalmopathy patients were given high-dose intravenous methylprednisolone. The paper reports TCR Vbeta CDR3 sequencing of approximately 140 peripheral blood samples: 43 ophthalmopathy, some 80 hyperthyroidism and around 17 progressor patients.

Including cysteine and phenylalanine, the CDR3 has 12 amino acids. Only CDR3 DNA remains: 36 bases, in frame from the first base. From a lookup of the germline V gene (reference sequence), CDR1 and CDR2 are SEHNR and FQNEAQ. The germline ends are 10 bases apart after V is trimmed by 6 bases and J by 7 bases. The study excluded patients with uncontrolled infections, other autoimmune diseases, pregnancy or lactation. Diagnoses relied on clinical symptoms, serum thyroxine and TRAb, thyroid ultrasound and orbital computed tomography. Total RNA was extracted using Trizol reagent, and RNA quality was assessed on an Agilent 2100 Bioanalyzer. About this clonotype itself: It has no known antigen specificity. One base away there is no much larger clone; base qualities are not given.

TCR beta CDR3 regions were amplified from RNA transcripts. For the first round of RT-PCR on the TCR CDR3, the HTBI primer set was used together with the Qiagen OneStep RT-PCR kit. Libraries were constructed in a second round of multiplex PCR, after which size selection and purification were performed. Paired-end sequencing of the libraries was performed with 100 bp reads on an Illumina HiSeq2000. Processing in the source paper ran as follows. SOAPnuke was used to process the raw data, with reads discarded if the reads contained adapters or uncalled bases, had a mean Phred below 15, or lacked an exact constant-primer or identifier match. High-quality paired reads were merged using COPE v1.2.5, and each unique nucleotide sequence was defined as a clonotype. MiTCR v1.1 was used to align clonotypes to the IMGT TRBV, TRBD and TRBJ reference segments. The analysis included only V-J combinations with a frequency above 0.0001, which together covered 99% to 99.2% of the repertoires. The TCS score was defined as the ratio of F50 (clonal expansion) to E x V (chaos), calculated using BLOSUM62-based TCRdist between CDR3 peptides within each V-J. Welch's t-statistics and random forest reduced fewer than 550 V-J features to fewer than 15, which were used in a naive Bayes classifier (R e1071). Thyroid-blood repertoire similarity was quantified with the Morisita-Horn index. TCRdb redid the processing of the public reads, applying fastp at Q25 and MiXCR, and retained in-frame beta chains. Identical CDR3 proteins give one entry, which carries the most common genes and DNA. The V and J calls and clone size come from TCRdb's table, not from the authors' own analysis. The sample records roughly 500,000 distinct CDR3 sequences, under 60% of which are singletons. Around a fifth of the sample belongs to the ten largest clones.

Findings and caveats that apply to the study as a whole: Most expanded thyroid clonotypes (frequency above 0.001) were also detected in blood, suggesting blood repertoires may reflect thyroid immune responses. A model built on a 13 V-J signature distinguished ophthalmopathy from stable hyperthyroidism, reaching 87.88% sensitivity and around 81% specificity in cross-validation and 80%/75% in testing. During validation, the model predicted progression to ophthalmopathy a median of approximately 6.5 months ahead of onset, with around 71% sensitivity and about 75% specificity. Sample size was not statistically predetermined, and blinding of investigators to group allocation was not performed.

The sample comprised peripheral blood or thyroid tissue (not recorded which). This clonotype was sampled from an adult woman with Graves' disease, either hyperthyroidism or ophthalmopathy (not recorded which). The receptor chain draws on TRBV7-9 and TRBJ1-5, with the D segment identity uncertain. The CDR3 reads CASRHPGQPQHF. The nucleotide sequence is TGTGCCAGCAGACATCCGGGACAGCCCCAGCATTTT.